Listed here are 20 T cell receptor beta chains from one sample, sequenced in a study of T cells in localized non-small cell lung cancer. The method was immunoSEQ multiplex PCR; TCRdb's version includes in-frame clones alone and lacks a portion of them. Here the sample spans thousands of clones, 15% being singletons. Sample: normal lung tissue next to the tumor, taken before any cancer treatment. These TCRs come from a male donor aged 60 or over with stage II squamous cell lung carcinoma.

V is TRBV30 and J is TRBJ2-4, with no clear D. CDR3 length: 15 amino acids. CDR1 GTSNPN and CDR2 SVGIG come from the germline V gene (reference sequence). The V end was cut by 0 bases, the J end by 0 bases, with 9 bases between. Written as DNA, the CDR3 is TGTGCCTGGAGTGTACGGCAGCTAGCCAAAAACATTCAGTACTTC. Encoded protein: CAWSVRQLAKNIQYF. Complete variable domain (other parts from reference TRBV30 and TRBJ2-4): SQTIHQWPATLVQPVGSPLSLECTVEGTSNPNLYWYRQAAGRGLQLLFYSVGIGQISSEVPQNLSASRPQDRQFILSSKKLLLSDSGFYLCAWSVRQLAKNIQYFGAGTRLSVL.

This chain uses TRBV11-3 with TRBJ1-5; possibly TRBD1 for D (5 bases). The germline V and J ends were trimmed by 5 bases and 1 base, with 12 bases remaining between them. This CDR3 has 15 residues. Germline CDR1 and CDR2: SGHNT and YENEEA. CDR3 in DNA: TGTGCCAGCAGCCAGCCGGGACCGAGCAATCAGCCCCAGCATTTT. Its translation: CASSQPGPSNQPQHF.

The chain combines TRBV30 with TRBJ1-1; D unclear. Germline V gene lookup returns CDR1 GTSNPN and CDR2 SVGIG (reference sequence). V was cut by 3 bases and J by 2 bases, with 7 bases left in between. The CDR3 spans 12 residues. The CDR3 DNA reads TGTGCCTGGAGGCGGGTAAACACTGAAGCTTTCTTT. The encoded protein is CAWRRVNTEAFF.

The chain is built from TRBV6-8 and TRBJ2-1; 7 nucleotides match TRBD2. The CDR3 runs to 13 residues. CDR1 is MNHGY and CDR2 is SAAAGT in the germline V gene. V was clipped by 9 bases and J by 7 bases; unmatched bases: 9. Here the CDR3 reads CASERGGKNEQFF. The CDR3 DNA reads TGTGCCAGTGAGCGGGGAGGTAAGAATGAGCAGTTCTTC.

For the CDR3, the DNA is TGTGCCAGCAGCTCCACGACTAGCGGGAGGGCGGGGACCGGGGAGCTGTTTTTT. Translating it yields CASSSTTSGRAGTGELFF. V is TRBV11-3 and J is TRBJ2-2; 14 bases map to TRBD2. CDR3 length equals 18 residues. The ends lost 4 bases at V and 5 bases at J; junction bases unmatched: 9. Germline V gives CDR1 SGHNT, CDR2 YENEEA.

The rearrangement uses TRBV18 and TRBJ1-2; weak D call: TRBD1 (5 bases). V lost 6 bases and J lost 12, with 26 bases in between. Germline V gene sequence: CDR1 KGHSH, CDR2 LQKENI. The CDR3 has 15 residues. CDR3 coding DNA: TGTGCCAGCTCCCCCGGTGGGGGAATTAACTTTTTGGACACCTTC. Translating gives CASSPGGGINFLDTF. The entire variable domain, with the rest obtained from reference TRBV18 and TRBJ1-2, is as follows: NAGVMQNPRHLVRRRGQEARLRCSPMKGHSHVYWYRQLPEEGLKFMVYLQKENIIDESGMPKERFSAEFPKEGPSILRIQQVVRGDSAAYFCASSPGGGINFLDTFGSGTRLTVV.

The chain is built from TRBV11-3 and TRBJ2-2, with TRBD1 matching over 7 bases. The CDR3 is 15 residues long. With 3 bases clipped from V and 4 bases from J, the junction kept 5 bases outside the gene matches. Germline V CDR1 and CDR2: SGHNT, YENEEA. The CDR3 DNA reads TGTGCCAGCAGCTTGGGACAGCGCTCCACCGGGGAGCTGTTTTTT. Translating gives CASSLGQRSTGELFF.

This clone has just a few counts. The chain is built from TRBV11-3 and TRBJ1-2; perhaps TRBD1 as D (6 bases). The CDR3 length is 14 residues. CDR1 is SGHNT, CDR2 YENEEA, per germline. V was trimmed by 6 bases and J by 7 bases, leaving 18 bases between them. CDR3 in amino acids: CASSSHRELRGYTF. For the CDR3, the DNA is TGTGCCAGCAGTTCGCACAGGGAATTACGTGGCTACACCTTC.

By share of the sample, this clone is medium-sized. The chain links TRBV11-3 to TRBJ2-3, with TRBD2 as a possible D gene (6 bases). Germline-derived CDR1 and CDR2 are SGHNT and YENEEA. The CDR3 consists of 15 residues. Trimming removed 5 bases from V and 11 bases from J, with 23 bases in between. CDR3 bases: TGTGCCAGCAGCCCCCCGGGGGACCCAGCAGCGGGGCAGTATTTT. This codes for CASSPPGDPAAGQYF.

The chain links TRBV30 to TRBJ1-4; D is perhaps TRBD1 (5 bases). Per germline, CDR1 GTSNPN and CDR2 SVGIG (reference sequence). The CDR3 runs to 14 residues. Trimming removed 2 bases at V and 8 bases at J, with 15 bases between. CDR3 bases: TGTGCCTGGAGTCCCGGGACCCGGGGGGAAAAACTGTTTTTT. Its protein is CAWSPGTRGEKLFF.

This clone turned up a few times. The V call is TRBV6-8, the J call TRBJ2-2; D unclear. CDR3 length: 14 amino acids. Germline CDR1 is MNHGY and CDR2 is SAAAGT. Between the trimmed V and J ends, which lost 6 bases and 2 bases, there was a span of 10 bases. CDR3 DNA: TGTGCCAGCAGAACCGGGCCAAACACCGGGGAGCTGTTTTTT. It codes for CASRTGPNTGELFF.

The J gene is TRBJ2-2, the V gene TRBV23-1; D gene ambiguous. TRBV23-1 is treated as an ORF (open reading frame) with a function not yet certain. CDR3 length: 13 amino acids. V dropped 6 bases and J dropped 2 bases, with 7 bases sitting between them. CDR3 sequence reads: CASSQDNTGELFF. CDR3 sequence (DNA): TGCGCCAGCAGCCAAGACAACACCGGGGAGCTGTTTTTT.

The chain combines TRBV30 with TRBJ1-4; 7 nucleotides agree with TRBD1. J was trimmed by 7 bases and V by 3 bases; bases with no gene match: 11. This CDR3 comprises 15 residues. Germline V lookup: CDR1 GTSNPN, CDR2 SVGIG (reference sequence). CDR3: CAWRDTGAVGEKLFF. The CDR3 DNA sequence: TGTGCCTGGAGGGATACAGGGGCCGTCGGTGAAAAACTGTTTTTT.

The chain employs TRBV9 and TRBJ2-5; 8 nucleotides line up with TRBD2. V was pared by 0 bases and J by 5 bases, with 6 bases of the junction left unmatched. Germline V gene lookup returns CDR1 SGDLS and CDR2 YYNGEE. The CDR3 loop spans 15 amino acids. The CDR3 nucleotides are TGTGCCAGCAGCGTAGGAGCGGGAGTTGTGGAGACCCAGTACTTC. Its translation is CASSVGAGVVETQYF.

The chain recombines TRBV29-1 with TRBJ2-2; 8 bases match TRBD2. This CDR3 contains 15 residues. The V gene's germline CDR1 is SQVTM and CDR2 ANQGSEA. J lost 7 bases, V lost 6 bases, and 13 bases had no gene match. CDR3 protein: CSVRRSSGGNGELFF. In DNA, the CDR3 is TGCAGCGTCCGCCGATCGTCGGGGGGGAACGGGGAGCTGTTTTTT.

The CDR3 nucleotides read TGTGCCAGTAGTATGGGGGGGCGAGTATACACTGAAGCTTTCTTT. As protein: CASSMGGRVYTEAFF. The chain has TRBV19 and TRBJ1-1, with D perhaps matching TRBD1 (6 bases). Germline lookup yields CDR1 LNHDA and CDR2 SQIVND (reference sequence). With 3 bases removed from V and 3 bases from J, the gap between germline ends came to 14 bases. The CDR3 covers 15 residues.

V and J are TRBV19 and TRBJ2-1; D tentatively reads TRBD1 or TRBD2 (5 bases each). The CDR3 is made up of 13 amino acids. Germline CDR1 is LNHDA and CDR2 is SQIVND (reference sequence). Trimming shortened V by 3 bases and J by 8 bases, and 11 bases separated the two germline ends. CDR3 amino acids: CASSIPRGDEQFF. CDR3 sequence (DNA): TGTGCCAGTAGTATCCCGCGAGGGGATGAGCAGTTCTTC.

V gene TRBV9 combines with J gene TRBJ2-6; D is undetermined. V lost 0 bases and J 0 bases, leaving 4 bases between the germline ends. CDR1 and CDR2 (germline): SGDLS, YYNGEE. The CDR3 extends over 15 amino acids. This CDR3 reads CASSVEGSGANVLTF. Written as DNA, the CDR3 is TGTGCCAGCAGCGTAGAGGGCTCTGGGGCCAACGTCCTGACTTTC.

The rearrangement joins TRBV9 to TRBJ2-5; D is possibly TRBD1 or TRBD2 (6 bases each). CDR3 length: 15 amino acids. Germline CDR1 is SGDLS and CDR2 is YYNGEE. Trimming removed 3 bases at V and 4 bases at J, with 16 bases between. The CDR3 here is CASSARGGQLETQYF. The CDR3 bases are TGTGCCAGCAGCGCACGAGGGGGGCAACTAGAGACCCAGTACTTC.

Judged by abundance, this clone is medium-sized. V usage is TRBV6-8 and J usage is TRBJ2-3; TRBD2 matches at 12 bases. CDR1 is MNHGY and CDR2 is SAAAGT in the germline V gene. This CDR3 region has 17 residues. V trimming: 0 bases; J trimming: 8 bases; junction bases outside the gene matches: 9. The CDR3 bases are TGTGCCAGCAGTTACTCTGGACTAGCGGGGCAACGAGGTACGCAGTATTTT. Translation gives CASSYSGLAGQRGTQYF.